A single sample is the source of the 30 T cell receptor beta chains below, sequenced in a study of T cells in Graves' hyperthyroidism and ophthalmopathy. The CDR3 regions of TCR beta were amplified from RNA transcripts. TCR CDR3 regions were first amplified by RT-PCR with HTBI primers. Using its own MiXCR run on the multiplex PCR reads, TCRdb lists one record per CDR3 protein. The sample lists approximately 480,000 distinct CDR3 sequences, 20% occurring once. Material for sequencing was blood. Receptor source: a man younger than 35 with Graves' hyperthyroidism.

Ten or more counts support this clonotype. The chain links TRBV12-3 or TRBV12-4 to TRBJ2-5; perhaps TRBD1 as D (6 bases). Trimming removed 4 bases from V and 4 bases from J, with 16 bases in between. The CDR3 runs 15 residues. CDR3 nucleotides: TGTGCCAGCAGTTCGGACAACAGGGTCCGAGAGACCCAGTACTTC. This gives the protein CASSSDNRVRETQYF.

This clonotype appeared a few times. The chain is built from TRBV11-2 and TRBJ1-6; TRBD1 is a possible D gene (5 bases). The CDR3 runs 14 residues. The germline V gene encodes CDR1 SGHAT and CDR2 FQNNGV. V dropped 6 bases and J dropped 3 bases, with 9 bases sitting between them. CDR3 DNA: TGTGCCAGCAGGGCGACAGACTATAATTCACCCCTCCACTTT. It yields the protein CASRATDYNSPLHF.

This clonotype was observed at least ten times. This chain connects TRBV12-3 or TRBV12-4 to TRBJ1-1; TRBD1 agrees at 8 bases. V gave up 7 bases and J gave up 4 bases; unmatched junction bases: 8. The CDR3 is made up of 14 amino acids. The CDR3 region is CASTSGQGLTEAFF. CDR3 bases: TGTGCCAGCACCTCCGGACAGGGCCTCACTGAAGCTTTCTTT.

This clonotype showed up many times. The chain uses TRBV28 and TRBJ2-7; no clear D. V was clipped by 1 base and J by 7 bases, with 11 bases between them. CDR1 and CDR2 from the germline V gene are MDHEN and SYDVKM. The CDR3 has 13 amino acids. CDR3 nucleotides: TGTGCCAGCAGTTTATTCCAGGCCGGGGAGCAGTACTTC. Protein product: CASSLFQAGEQYF.

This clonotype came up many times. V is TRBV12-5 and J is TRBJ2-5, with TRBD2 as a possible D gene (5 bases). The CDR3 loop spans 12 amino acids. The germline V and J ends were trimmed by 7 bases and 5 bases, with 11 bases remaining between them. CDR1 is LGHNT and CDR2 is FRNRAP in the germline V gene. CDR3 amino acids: CASAKGDETQYF. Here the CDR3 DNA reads TGTGCTAGTGCCAAGGGAGACGAGACCCAGTACTTC.

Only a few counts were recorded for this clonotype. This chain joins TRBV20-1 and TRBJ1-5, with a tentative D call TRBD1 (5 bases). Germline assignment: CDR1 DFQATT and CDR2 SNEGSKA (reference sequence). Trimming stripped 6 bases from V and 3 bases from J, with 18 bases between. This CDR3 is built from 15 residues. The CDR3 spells CSAINRGGDNQPQHF. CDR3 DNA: TGCAGTGCCATAAACAGAGGAGGGGACAATCAGCCCCAGCATTTT.

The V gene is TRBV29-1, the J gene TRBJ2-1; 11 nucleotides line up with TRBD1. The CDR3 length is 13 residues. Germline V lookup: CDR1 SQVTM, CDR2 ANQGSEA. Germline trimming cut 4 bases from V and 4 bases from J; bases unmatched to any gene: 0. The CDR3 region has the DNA TGCAGCGTTGGGGACAGGGGGTACAATGAGCAGTTCTTC. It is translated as CSVGDRGYNEQFF.

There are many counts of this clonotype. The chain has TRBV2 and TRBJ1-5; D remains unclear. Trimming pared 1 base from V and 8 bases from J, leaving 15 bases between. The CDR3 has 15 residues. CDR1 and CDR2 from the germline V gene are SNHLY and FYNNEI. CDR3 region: CASSEGWPILEPQHF. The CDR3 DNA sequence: TGTGCCAGCAGTGAAGGTTGGCCCATTTTGGAGCCCCAGCATTTT.

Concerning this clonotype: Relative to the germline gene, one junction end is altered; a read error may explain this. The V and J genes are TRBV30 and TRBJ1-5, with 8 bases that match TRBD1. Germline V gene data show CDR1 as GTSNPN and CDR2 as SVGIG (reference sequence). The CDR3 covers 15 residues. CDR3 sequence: CAWTRPGQGDQPQHF. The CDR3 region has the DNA TGTGCCTGGACCCGCCCTGGACAGGGAGACCAGCCCCAGCACTTT.

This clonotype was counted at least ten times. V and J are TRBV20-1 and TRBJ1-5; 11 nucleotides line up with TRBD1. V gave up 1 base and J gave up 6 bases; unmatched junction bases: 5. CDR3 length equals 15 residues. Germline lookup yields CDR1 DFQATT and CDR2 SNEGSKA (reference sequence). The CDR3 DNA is TGCAGTGCTAGAGGGCCGGGACAGGGGGGTCAGCCCCAGCATTTT. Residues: CSARGPGQGGQPQHF.

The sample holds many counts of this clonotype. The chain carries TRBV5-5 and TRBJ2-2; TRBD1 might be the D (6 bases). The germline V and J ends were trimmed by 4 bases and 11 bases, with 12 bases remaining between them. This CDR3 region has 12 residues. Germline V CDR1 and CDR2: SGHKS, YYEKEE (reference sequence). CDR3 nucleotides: TGTGCCAGCAGCCACGGACAGAAAGAGCTGTTTTTT. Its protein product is CASSHGQKELFF.

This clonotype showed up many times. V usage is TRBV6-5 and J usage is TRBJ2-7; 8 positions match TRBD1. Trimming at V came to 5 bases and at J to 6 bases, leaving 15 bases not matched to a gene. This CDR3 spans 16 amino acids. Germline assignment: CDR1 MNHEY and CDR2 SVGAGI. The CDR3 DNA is TGTGCCAGCAGTAACCCAGGGGGCCCCTTGGGAGGCGAGCAGTACTTC. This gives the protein CASSNPGGPLGGEQYF.

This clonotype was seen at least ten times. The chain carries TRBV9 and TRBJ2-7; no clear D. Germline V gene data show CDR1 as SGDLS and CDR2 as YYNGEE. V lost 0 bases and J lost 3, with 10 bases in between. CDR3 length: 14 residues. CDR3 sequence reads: CASSVGFDDYEQYF. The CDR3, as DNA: TGTGCCAGCAGCGTAGGGTTCGATGACTACGAGCAGTACTTC.

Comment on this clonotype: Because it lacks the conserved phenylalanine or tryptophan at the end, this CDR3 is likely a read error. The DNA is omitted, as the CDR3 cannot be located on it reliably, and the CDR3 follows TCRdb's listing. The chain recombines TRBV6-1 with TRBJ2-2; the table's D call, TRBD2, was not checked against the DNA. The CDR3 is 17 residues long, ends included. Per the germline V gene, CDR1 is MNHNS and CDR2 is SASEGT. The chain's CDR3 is CASSEVLAGPNTGELCL.

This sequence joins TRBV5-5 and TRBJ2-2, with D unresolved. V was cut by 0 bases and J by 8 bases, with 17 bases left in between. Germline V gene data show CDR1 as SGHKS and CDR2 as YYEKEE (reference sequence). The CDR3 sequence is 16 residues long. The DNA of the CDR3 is TGTGCCAGCAGCTTGGCGGTCCGGTCGACCGCTGGGGAGCTGTTTTTT. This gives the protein CASSLAVRSTAGELFF.

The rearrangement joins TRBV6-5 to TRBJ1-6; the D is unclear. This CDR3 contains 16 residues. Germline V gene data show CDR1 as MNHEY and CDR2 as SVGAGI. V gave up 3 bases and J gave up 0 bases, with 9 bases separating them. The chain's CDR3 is CASSYLAGSYNSPLHF. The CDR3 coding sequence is TGTGCCAGCAGTTATCTCGCAGGCTCCTATAATTCACCCCTCCACTTT.

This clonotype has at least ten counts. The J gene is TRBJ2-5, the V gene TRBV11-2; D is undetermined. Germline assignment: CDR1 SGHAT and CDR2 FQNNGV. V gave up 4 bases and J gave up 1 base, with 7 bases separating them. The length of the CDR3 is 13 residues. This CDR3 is CASSWAVQETQYF. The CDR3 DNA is TGTGCCAGCAGCTGGGCGGTCCAAGAGACCCAGTACTTC.

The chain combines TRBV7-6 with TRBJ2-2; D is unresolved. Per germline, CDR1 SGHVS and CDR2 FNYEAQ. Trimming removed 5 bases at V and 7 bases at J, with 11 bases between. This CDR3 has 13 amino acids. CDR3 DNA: TGTGCCAGCAGCCTCGGACGGGTCGGGGAGCTGTTTTTT. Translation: CASSLGRVGELFF. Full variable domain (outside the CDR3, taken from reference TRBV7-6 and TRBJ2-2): GAGVSQSPRYKVTKRGQDVALRCDPISGHVSLYWYRQALGQGPEFLTYFNYEAQQDKSGLPNDRFSAERPEGSISTLTIQRTEQRDSAMYRCASSLGRVGELFFGEGSRLTVL.

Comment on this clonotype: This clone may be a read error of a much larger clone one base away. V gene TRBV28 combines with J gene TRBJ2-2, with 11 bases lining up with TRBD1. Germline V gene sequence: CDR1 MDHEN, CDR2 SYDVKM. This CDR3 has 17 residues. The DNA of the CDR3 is TGTGCCAGCAGTTACCCGGGACAGGGGGTAAACACCGGGGAGCTGTTGTTT. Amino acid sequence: CASSYPGQGVNTGELLF.

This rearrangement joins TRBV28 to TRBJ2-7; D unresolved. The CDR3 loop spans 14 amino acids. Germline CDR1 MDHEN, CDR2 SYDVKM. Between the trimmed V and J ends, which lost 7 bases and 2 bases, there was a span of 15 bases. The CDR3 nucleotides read TGTGCCAGCATCCCTCGGACGGCCACCTACGAGCAGTACTTC. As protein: CASIPRTATYEQYF.

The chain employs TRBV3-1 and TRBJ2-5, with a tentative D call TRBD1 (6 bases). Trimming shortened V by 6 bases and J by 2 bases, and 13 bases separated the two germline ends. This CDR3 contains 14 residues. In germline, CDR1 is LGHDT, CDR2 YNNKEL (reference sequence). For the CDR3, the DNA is TGTGCCAGCAGTGACGCAACAGGGCAAGAGACCCAGTACTTC. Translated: CASSDATGQETQYF.

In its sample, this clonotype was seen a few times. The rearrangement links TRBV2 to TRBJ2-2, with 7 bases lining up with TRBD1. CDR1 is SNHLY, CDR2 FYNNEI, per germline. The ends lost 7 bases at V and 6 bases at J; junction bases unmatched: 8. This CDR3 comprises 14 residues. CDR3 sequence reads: CASKFNRGAGELFF. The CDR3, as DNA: TGTGCCAGCAAATTCAACAGGGGCGCCGGGGAGCTGTTTTTT. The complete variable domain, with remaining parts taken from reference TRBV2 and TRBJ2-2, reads EPEVTQTPSHQVTQMGQEVILRCVPISNHLYFYWYRQILGQKVEFLVSFYNNEISEKSEIFDDQFSVERPDGSNFTLKIRSTKLEDSAMYFCASKFNRGAGELFFGEGSRLTVL.

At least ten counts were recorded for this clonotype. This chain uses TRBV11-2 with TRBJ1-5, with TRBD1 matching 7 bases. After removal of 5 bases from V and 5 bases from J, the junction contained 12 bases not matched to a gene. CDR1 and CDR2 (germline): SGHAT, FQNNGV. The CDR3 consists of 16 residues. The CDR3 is CASSVRTGDRDQPQHF. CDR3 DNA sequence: TGTGCCAGCAGCGTTCGGACAGGAGATAGGGATCAGCCCCAGCATTTT.

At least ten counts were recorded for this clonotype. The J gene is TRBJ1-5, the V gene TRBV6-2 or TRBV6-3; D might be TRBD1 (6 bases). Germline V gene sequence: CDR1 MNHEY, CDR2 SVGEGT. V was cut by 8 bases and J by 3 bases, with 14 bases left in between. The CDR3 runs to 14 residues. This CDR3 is CASLQGSYNQPQHF. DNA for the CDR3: TGTGCCAGCTTACAGGGATCCTACAATCAGCCCCAGCATTTT.

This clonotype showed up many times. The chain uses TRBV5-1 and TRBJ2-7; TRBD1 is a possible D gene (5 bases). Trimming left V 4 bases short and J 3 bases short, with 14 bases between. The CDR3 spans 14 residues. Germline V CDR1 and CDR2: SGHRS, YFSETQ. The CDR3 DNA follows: TGCGCCAGCAGCCCACAACCCCAGGGCTACGAGCAGTACTTC. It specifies CASSPQPQGYEQYF.

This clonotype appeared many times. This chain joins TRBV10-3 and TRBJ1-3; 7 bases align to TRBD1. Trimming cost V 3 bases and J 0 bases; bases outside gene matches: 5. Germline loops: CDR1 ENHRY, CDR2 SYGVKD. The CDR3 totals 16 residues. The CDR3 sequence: CAISEGDRASGNTIYF. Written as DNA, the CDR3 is TGTGCCATCAGTGAAGGGGACAGAGCCTCTGGAAACACCATATATTTT.

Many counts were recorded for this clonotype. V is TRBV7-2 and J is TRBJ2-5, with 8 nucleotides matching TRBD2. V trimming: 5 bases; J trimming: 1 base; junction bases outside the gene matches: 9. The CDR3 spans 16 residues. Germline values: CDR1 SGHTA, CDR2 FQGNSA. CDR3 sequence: CASSDAALAAQETQYF. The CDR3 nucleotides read TGTGCCAGCAGCGATGCGGCACTAGCGGCCCAAGAGACCCAGTACTTC.

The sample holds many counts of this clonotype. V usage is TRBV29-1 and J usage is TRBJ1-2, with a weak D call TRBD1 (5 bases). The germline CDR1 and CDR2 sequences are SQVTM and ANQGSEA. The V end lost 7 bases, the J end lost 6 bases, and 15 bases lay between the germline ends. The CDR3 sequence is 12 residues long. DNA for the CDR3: TGCAGCGCTTGGGACTCTCTAAATGGCTACACCTTC. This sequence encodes CSAWDSLNGYTF.

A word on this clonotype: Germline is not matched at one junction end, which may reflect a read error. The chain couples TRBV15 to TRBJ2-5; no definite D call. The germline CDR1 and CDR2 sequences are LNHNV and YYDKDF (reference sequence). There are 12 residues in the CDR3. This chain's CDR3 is CATSRGTETRYF. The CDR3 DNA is TGTGCCACCAGCAGGGGTACGGAGACCCGGTACTTC.

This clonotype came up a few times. The CDR3 here is CAISGGQGGLNTEAFF. The DNA of the CDR3 is TGTGCCATCAGTGGGGGACAGGGGGGATTGAACACTGAAGCTTTCTTT. The chain has TRBV10-3 and TRBJ1-1; TRBD1 matches at 11 bases. This CDR3 is 16 amino acids long. With 4 bases clipped from V and 0 bases from J, the junction kept 4 bases outside the gene matches. CDR1 is ENHRY, CDR2 SYGVKD, per germline.